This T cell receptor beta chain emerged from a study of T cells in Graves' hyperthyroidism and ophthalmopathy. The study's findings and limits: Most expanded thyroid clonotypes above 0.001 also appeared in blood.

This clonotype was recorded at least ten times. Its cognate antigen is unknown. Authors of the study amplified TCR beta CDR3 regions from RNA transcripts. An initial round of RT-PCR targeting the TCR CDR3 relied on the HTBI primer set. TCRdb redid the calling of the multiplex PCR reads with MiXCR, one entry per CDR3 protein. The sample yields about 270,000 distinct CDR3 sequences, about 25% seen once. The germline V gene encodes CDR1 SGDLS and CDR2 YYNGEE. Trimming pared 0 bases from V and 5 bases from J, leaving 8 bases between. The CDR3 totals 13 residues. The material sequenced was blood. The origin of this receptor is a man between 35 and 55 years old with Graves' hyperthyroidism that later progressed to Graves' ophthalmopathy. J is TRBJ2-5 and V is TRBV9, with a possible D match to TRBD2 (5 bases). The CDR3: CASSVEPGETQYF. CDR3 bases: TGTGCCAGCAGCGTAGAACCGGGGGAGACCCAGTACTTC.